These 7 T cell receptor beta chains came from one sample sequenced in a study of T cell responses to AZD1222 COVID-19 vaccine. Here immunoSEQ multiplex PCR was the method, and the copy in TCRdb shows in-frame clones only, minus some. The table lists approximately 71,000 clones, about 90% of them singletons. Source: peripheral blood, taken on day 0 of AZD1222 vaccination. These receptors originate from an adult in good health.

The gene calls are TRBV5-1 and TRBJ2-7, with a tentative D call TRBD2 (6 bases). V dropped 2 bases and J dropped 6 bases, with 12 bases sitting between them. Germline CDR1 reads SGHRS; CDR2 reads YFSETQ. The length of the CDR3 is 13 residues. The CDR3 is CASSLSGDPEQYF. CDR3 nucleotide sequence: TGCGCCAGCAGCTTATCGGGAGATCCCGAGCAGTACTTC.

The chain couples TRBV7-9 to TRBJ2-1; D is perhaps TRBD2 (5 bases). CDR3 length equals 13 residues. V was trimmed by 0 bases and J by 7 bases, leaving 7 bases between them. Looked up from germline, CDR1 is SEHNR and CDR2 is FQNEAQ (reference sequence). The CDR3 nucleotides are TGTGCCAGCAGCTTAGCTCGAGGGAATGAGCAGTTCTTC. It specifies CASSLARGNEQFF.

CDR3 protein: CASRDPGNEQFF. The CDR3 nucleotides are TGTGCCAGCCGGGACCCGGGGAATGAGCAGTTCTTC. The chain recombines TRBV28 with TRBJ2-1; D assignment may be TRBD1 or TRBD2 (5 bases each). Trimming removed 8 bases at V and 7 bases at J, with 12 bases between. Germline lookup yields CDR1 MDHEN and CDR2 SYDVKM. The CDR3 extends over 12 amino acids.

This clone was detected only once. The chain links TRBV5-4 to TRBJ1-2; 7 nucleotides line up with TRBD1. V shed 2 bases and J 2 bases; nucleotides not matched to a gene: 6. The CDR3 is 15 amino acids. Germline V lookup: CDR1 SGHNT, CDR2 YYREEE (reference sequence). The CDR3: CASSLEDRPNYGYTF. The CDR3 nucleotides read TGTGCCAGCAGCTTAGAGGACAGGCCCAACTATGGCTACACCTTC.

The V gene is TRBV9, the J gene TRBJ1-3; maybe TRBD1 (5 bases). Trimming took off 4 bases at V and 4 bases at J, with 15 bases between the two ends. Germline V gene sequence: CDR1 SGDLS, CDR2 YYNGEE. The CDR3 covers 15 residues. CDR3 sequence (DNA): TGTGCCAGCAGCCCTCACGTCAGGGAGGGAAACACCATATATTTT. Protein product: CASSPHVREGNTIYF.

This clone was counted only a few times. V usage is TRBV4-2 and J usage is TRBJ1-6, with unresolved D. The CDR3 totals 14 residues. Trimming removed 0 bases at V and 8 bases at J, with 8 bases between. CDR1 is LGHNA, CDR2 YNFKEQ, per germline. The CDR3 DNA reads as TGTGCCAGCAGCCAAGAACCGGAGTATTCACCCCTCCACTTT. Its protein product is CASSQEPEYSPLHF.

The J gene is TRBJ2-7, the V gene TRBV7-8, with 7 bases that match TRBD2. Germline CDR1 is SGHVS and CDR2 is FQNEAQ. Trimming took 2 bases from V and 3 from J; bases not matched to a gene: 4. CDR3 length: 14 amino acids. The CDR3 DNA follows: TGTGCCAGCAGCTTAACTAGCGTGCGCTACGAGCAGTACTTC. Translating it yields CASSLTSVRYEQYF.